These T cell receptor beta chains were read from a single sample in a study of CXCR3-negative and CXCR3-positive naive CD8 T cells. TCRdb re-called the 5' RACE reads and shows each CDR3 protein once, DNA omitted. The clone table shows tens of thousands of distinct CDR3 sequences, with the ten largest holding over 0.4%. The source material was naive CXCR3+ CD8+ T cells from blood. Source of these receptors: a human donor in good health. Some clones in this sample may be carry-over from other donors' samples. Both conserved end residues are part of each CDR3.

j_gene	v_gene	CDR3aa
TRBJ2-2	TRBV12-3/TRBV12-4	CASNIDRGPTGELFF
TRBJ2-1	TRBV9	CASSAGGAPGNEQFF
TRBJ2-2	TRBV29-1	CSVDSGTGLAGELFF
TRBJ2-7	TRBV5-1	CASSLEGTGGEQYF
TRBJ2-2	TRBV5-5	CASSLAVKTGELFF
TRBJ2-1	TRBV12-3/TRBV12-4	CASTGTGPVDEQFF
TRBJ2-6	TRBV7-2	CASSLVRGPAGANVLTF
TRBJ1-1	TRBV27	CASSHEEGYTEAFF
TRBJ2-7	TRBV27	CASSLGGRGGEQYF
TRBJ2-1	TRBV28	CASTSEGVLVNEQFF
TRBJ2-5	TRBV13	CASIQRGVETQYF
TRBJ2-7	TRBV12-3/TRBV12-4	CASRTGPGYEQYF
TRBJ1-2	TRBV7-9	CASSISVTGLLSYGYTF
TRBJ2-7	TRBV9	CASSSRGGGAYEQYF
TRBJ1-2	TRBV12-3/TRBV12-4	CASSLGANYGYTF